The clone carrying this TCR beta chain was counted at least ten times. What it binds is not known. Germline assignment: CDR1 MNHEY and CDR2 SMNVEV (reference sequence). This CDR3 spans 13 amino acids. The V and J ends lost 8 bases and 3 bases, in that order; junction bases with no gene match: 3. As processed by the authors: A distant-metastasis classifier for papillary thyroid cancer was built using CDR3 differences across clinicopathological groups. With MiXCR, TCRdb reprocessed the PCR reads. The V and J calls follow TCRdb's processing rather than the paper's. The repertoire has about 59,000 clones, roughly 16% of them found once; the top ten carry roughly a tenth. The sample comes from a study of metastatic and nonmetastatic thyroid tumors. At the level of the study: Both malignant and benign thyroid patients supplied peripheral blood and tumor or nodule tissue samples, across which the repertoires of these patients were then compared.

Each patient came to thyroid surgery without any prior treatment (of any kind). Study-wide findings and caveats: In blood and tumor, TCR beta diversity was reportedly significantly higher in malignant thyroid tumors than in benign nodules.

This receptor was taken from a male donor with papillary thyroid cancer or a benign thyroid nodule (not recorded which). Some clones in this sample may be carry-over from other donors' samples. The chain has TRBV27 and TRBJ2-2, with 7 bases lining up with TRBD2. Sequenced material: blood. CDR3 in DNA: TGTGCCAGCCAAGGACTAGACACCGGGGAGCTGTTTTTT. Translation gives CASQGLDTGELFF.